At least ten counts were recorded for the clone carrying this T cell receptor (beta chain). As yet, its antigen is unknown. TCRdb analysed the 5' RACE reads with MiXCR anew, one entry per CDR3 protein. The sample yields 100,000 to 150,000 distinct CDR3 sequences, more than 6% seen once. Germline CDR1 reads SEHNR; CDR2 reads FQNEAQ (reference sequence). The CDR3 spans 14 residues. The V and J ends lost 5 bases and 6 bases respectively, with 11 bases between them. This specimen belongs to a study of T cells after yellow fever vaccination. General study results and limits: Clonotype sharing between CD4 and CD8 compartments was small.

This specimen was CD4+ T cells sorted from PBMCs, taken 10 days after the first yellow fever vaccination. This clonotype was sampled from a man aged 18 to 30 who received the YFV17D yellow fever vaccine. The V and J genes are TRBV7-9 and TRBJ1-6, with D perhaps matching TRBD1 (5 bases). The CDR3 reads CASSQRQINSPLHF. For the CDR3, the DNA is TGTGCCAGCAGCCAGAGACAGATTAATTCACCCCTCCACTTT.